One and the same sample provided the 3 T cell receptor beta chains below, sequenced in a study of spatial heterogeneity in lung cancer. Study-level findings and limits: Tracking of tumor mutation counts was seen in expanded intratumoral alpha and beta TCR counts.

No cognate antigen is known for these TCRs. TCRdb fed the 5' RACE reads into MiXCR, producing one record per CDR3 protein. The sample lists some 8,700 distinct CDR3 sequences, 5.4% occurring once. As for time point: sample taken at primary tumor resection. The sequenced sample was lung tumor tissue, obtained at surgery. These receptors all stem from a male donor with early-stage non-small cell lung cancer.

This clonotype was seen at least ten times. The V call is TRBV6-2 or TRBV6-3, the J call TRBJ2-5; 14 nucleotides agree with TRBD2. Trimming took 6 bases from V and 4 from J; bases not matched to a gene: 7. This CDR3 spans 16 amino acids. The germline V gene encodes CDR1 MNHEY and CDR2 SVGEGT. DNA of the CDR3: TGTGCCAGCAGCCCCGCCGGGACTAGCGGGAGAGAGACCCAGTACTTC. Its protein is CASSPAGTSGRETQYF.

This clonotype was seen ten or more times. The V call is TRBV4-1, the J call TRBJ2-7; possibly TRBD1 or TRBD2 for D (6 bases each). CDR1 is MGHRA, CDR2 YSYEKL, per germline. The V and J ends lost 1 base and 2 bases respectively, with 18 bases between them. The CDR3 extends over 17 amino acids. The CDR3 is CASSQAWGAGTTYEQYF. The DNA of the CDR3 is TGCGCCAGCAGCCAAGCGTGGGGGGCGGGGACAACCTACGAGCAGTACTTC.

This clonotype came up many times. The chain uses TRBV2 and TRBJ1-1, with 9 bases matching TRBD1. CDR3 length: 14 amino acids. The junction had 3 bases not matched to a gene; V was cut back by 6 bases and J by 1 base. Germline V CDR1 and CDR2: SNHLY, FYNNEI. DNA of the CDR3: TGTGCCAGCAGGGGGGACAGGGAGAACACTGAAGCTTTCTTT. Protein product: CASRGDRENTEAFF.